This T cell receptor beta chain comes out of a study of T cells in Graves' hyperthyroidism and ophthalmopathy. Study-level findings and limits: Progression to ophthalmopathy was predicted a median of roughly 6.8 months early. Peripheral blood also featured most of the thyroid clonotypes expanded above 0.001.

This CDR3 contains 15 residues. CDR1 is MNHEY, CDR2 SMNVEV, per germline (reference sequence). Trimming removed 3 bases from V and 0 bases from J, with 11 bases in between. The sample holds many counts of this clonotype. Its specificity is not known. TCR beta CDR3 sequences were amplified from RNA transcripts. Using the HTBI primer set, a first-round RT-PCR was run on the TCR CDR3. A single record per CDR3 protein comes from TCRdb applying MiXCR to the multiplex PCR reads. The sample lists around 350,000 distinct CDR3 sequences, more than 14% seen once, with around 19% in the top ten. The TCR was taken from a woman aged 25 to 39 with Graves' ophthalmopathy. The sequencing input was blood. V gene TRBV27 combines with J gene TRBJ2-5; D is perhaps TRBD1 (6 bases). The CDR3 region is CASSLVGAYQETQYF. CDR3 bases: TGTGCCAGCAGTTTGGTGGGGGCCTACCAAGAGACCCAGTACTTC.